A single sample is the source of the 13 T cell receptor beta chains below, sequenced in a study of identical twins. A single record per CDR3 protein comes from TCRdb applying MiXCR to the 5' RACE reads. The sample holds under 1 million distinct CDR3 sequences, around 12% seen once. This sample was also put to use in a study of yellow fever vaccine responses in identical twins.

The material sequenced was PBMCs. These receptors were taken from a woman under 30 in good health.

The chain recombines TRBV2 with TRBJ2-1; D unclear. The CDR3 extends over 13 amino acids. Germline CDR1 reads SNHLY; CDR2 reads FYNNEI. With 3 bases removed from V and 6 bases from J, the gap between germline ends came to 9 bases. The CDR3 nucleotides are TGTGCCAGCAGTGAGCCTGATTTCAATGAGCAGTTCTTC. Amino acids: CASSEPDFNEQFF.

This clonotype was counted only a few times. Here the CDR3 DNA reads TGTGCCAGCAGCGGTTCGCTAGGAGGGGCCTTTCGTGAGCAGTTCTTC. It encodes CASSGSLGGAFREQFF. This chain links TRBV11-3 with TRBJ2-1; tentative D call: TRBD2 (6 bases). V was shortened by 5 bases and J by 9 bases, with 23 bases between the two germline ends. The germline V gene encodes CDR1 SGHNT and CDR2 YENEEA. The CDR3 spans 16 residues.

The chain couples TRBV12-3 or TRBV12-4 to TRBJ2-1; D uncertain. V was trimmed by 5 bases and J by 1 base, leaving 9 bases between them. The CDR3 runs to 14 residues. CDR3 residues: CASSPWPSYNEQFF. CDR3 DNA sequence: TGTGCCAGCAGTCCATGGCCGTCCTACAATGAGCAGTTCTTC.

V is TRBV4-1 and J is TRBJ2-6, with D possibly matching TRBD2 (6 bases). The V end lost 2 bases, the J end lost 4 bases, and 15 bases lay between the germline ends. This CDR3 region has 17 residues. Germline V gene data show CDR1 as MGHRA and CDR2 as YSYEKL. The CDR3 region is CASSQRGLFDGANVLTF. CDR3 nucleotides: TGCGCCAGCAGCCAAAGGGGACTTTTTGACGGGGCCAACGTCCTGACTTTC.

The rearrangement links TRBV20-1 to TRBJ1-5, with D maybe TRBD1 (5 bases). The CDR3 consists of 14 residues. V was shortened by 4 bases and J by 3 bases, with 13 bases between the two germline ends. Germline CDR1 DFQATT, CDR2 SNEGSKA (reference sequence). In nucleotides, the CDR3 is TGCAGTGCTACCCCAGGGAAACCCAATCAGCCCCAGCATTTT. It codes for CSATPGKPNQPQHF.

The chain uses TRBV5-1 and TRBJ2-2; perhaps TRBD1 as D (5 bases). The CDR3 is made up of 15 amino acids. V lost 4 bases and J lost 6, with 16 bases in between. CDR1 is SGHRS, CDR2 YFSETQ, per germline. The CDR3, as DNA: TGCGCCAGCAGCCCGGTGGGTTTACAGGCCGGGGAGCTGTTTTTT. Translation gives CASSPVGLQAGELFF.

This rearrangement joins TRBV4-2 to TRBJ1-5; D remains ambiguous. V was shortened by 11 bases and J by 4 bases, with 12 bases between the two germline ends. CDR3 size: 12 residues. The germline V gene has CDR1 LGHNA and CDR2 YNFKEQ. CDR3 sequence: CALRWRNQPQHF. CDR3 bases: TGTGCCCTTAGGTGGAGAAATCAGCCCCAGCATTTT.

This clonotype has just a few counts. The chain links TRBV29-1 to TRBJ2-1; D possibly uses TRBD1 or TRBD2 (5 bases each). Germline CDR1 and CDR2: SQVTM and ANQGSEA. This CDR3 spans 14 amino acids. Trimming removed 8 bases at V and 5 bases at J, with 19 bases between. The CDR3 protein is CSFMGLTGHNEQFF. DNA for the CDR3: TGCAGCTTTATGGGGCTTACGGGACACAATGAGCAGTTCTTC.

The sample holds many counts of this clonotype. The chain couples TRBV4-1 to TRBJ2-2, with TRBD1 as a possible D gene (6 bases). The CDR3 is made up of 14 amino acids. Germline assignment: CDR1 MGHRA and CDR2 YSYEKL. V dropped 2 bases and J dropped 4 bases, with 8 bases sitting between them. DNA for the CDR3: TGCGCCAGCAGCCAAACAGGGAGCACCGGGGAGCTGTTTTTT. This codes for CASSQTGSTGELFF.

This clonotype was counted many times. This sequence joins TRBV7-9 and TRBJ1-1; no definite D call. V lost 7 bases and J 7 bases, leaving 16 bases between the germline ends. Germline V gene sequence: CDR1 SEHNR, CDR2 FQNEAQ (reference sequence). The CDR3 runs to 13 residues. CDR3 bases: TGTGCCAGCACCTCCCGCGGCACAAATGAAGCTTTCTTT. Translated: CASTSRGTNEAFF.

This clonotype was recorded a few times. The chain recombines TRBV20-1 with TRBJ2-3, with 11 bases matching TRBD2. V lost 0 bases and J lost 4; bases outside the gene matches: 12. CDR1 and CDR2 from the germline V gene are DFQATT and SNEGSKA (reference sequence). The CDR3 length is 18 residues. The CDR3: CSARDLRLAGTPADTQYF. The CDR3 nucleotides read TGCAGTGCTAGAGACCTACGACTAGCGGGGACCCCCGCAGATACGCAGTATTTT.

This clonotype has more than one count but fewer than ten. The chain links TRBV4-1 to TRBJ2-1; 11 nucleotides match TRBD2. The germline CDR1 and CDR2 sequences are MGHRA and YSYEKL. CDR3 length: 15 amino acids. V gave up 3 bases and J gave up 8 bases; unmatched junction bases: 6. The DNA for the CDR3 is TGCGCCAGCAGCCAGGTAGCGGGGGGGAAGGATGAGCAGTTCTTC. Protein sequence: CASSQVAGGKDEQFF.

In the case of this clonotype: This may be a read error: a much more frequent sequence differs by one nucleotide. V usage is TRBV12-3 or TRBV12-4 and J usage is TRBJ2-5; D call uncertain. The CDR3 consists of 13 residues. The CDR3 loop is CTSSPTTIETQYF. The CDR3, as DNA: TGTACCAGCAGCCCGACAACGATTGAGACCCAGTACTTC.